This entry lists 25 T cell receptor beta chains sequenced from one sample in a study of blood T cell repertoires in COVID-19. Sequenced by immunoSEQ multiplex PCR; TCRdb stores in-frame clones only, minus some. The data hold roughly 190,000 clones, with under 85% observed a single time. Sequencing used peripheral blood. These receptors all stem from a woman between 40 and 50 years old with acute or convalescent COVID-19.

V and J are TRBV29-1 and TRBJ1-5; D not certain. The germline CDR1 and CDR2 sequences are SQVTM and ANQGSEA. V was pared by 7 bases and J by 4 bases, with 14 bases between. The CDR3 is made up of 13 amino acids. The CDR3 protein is CSAVGSDNQPQHF. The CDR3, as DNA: TGCAGCGCAGTCGGGTCGGATAATCAGCCCCAGCATTTT.

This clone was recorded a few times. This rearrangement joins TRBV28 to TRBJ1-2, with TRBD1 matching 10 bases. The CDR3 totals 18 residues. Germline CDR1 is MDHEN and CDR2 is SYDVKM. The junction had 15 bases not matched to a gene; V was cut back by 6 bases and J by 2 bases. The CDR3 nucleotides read TGTGCCAGCAGCCGAAGAGGGACAGGGGTACTCTCGAACTATGGCTACACCTTC. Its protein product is CASSRRGTGVLSNYGYTF.

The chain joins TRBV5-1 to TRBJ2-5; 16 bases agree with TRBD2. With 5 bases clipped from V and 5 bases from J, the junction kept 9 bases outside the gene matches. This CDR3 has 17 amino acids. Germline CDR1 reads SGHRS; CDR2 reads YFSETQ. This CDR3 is CASRLGLAGGRWETQYF. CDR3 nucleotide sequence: TGCGCCAGCAGGCTGGGACTAGCGGGAGGGCGTTGGGAGACCCAGTACTTC.

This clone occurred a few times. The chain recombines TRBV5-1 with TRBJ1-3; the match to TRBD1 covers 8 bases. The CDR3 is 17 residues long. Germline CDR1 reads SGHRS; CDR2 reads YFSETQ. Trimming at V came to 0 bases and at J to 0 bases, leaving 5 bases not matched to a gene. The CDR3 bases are TGCGCCAGCAGCTTGGTTTCCCAGGGGGCCTCTGGAAACACCATATATTTT. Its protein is CASSLVSQGASGNTIYF.

DNA for the CDR3: TGCGCCAGCAGCCAGGGACTAGCAGGGGAGACCCAGTACTTC. Its translation: CASSQGLAGETQYF. V and J are TRBV5-1 and TRBJ2-5; 9 nucleotides match TRBD2. The CDR3 sequence is 14 residues long. The germline gives CDR1 SGHRS, CDR2 YFSETQ. V was pared by 4 bases and J by 5 bases, with 6 bases of the junction left unmatched.

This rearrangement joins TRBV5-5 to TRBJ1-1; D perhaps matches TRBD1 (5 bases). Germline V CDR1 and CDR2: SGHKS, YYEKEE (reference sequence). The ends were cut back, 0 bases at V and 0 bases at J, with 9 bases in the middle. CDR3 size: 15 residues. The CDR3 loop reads CASSLGLQVNTEAFF. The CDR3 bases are TGTGCCAGCAGCTTGGGGCTACAGGTGAACACTGAAGCTTTCTTT.

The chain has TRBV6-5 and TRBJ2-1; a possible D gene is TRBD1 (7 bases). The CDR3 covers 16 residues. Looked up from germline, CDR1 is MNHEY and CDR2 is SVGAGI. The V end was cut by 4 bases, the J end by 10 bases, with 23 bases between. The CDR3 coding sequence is TGTGCCAGCAGTTCCGGAGGGGGCGCCTCGGTAAGAGAGCAGTTCTTC. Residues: CASSSGGGASVREQFF.

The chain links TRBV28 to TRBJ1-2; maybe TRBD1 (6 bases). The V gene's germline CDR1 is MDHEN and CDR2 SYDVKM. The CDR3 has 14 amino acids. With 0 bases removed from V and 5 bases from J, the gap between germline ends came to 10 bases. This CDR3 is CASSLWGADYGYTF. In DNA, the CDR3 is TGTGCCAGCAGTTTATGGGGGGCTGATTATGGCTACACCTTC.

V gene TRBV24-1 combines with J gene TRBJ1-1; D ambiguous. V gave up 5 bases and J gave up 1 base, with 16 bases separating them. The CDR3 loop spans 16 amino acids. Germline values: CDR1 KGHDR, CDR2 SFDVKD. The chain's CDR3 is CATSGNAAGQNTEAFF. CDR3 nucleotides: TGTGCCACCAGTGGCAATGCGGCGGGCCAGAACACTGAAGCTTTCTTT.

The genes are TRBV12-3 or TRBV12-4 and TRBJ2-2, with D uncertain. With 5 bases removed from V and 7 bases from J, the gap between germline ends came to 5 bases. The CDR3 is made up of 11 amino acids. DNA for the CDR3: TGTGCCAGCAGTGTCTACGGGGAGCTGTTTTTT. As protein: CASSVYGELFF.

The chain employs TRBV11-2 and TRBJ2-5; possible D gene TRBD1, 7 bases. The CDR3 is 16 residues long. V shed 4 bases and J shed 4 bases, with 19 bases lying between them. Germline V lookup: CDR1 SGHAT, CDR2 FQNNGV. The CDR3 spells CASSSRGQPGVETQYF. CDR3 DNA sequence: TGTGCCAGCAGCTCGCGGGGACAGCCTGGTGTAGAGACCCAGTACTTC.

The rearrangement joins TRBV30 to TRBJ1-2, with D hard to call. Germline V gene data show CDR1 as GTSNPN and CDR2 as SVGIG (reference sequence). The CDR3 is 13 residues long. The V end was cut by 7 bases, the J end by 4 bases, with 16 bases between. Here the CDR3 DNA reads TGTGCCTACTACCGGAAAGAAAGCTATGGCTACACCTTC. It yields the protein CAYYRKESYGYTF.

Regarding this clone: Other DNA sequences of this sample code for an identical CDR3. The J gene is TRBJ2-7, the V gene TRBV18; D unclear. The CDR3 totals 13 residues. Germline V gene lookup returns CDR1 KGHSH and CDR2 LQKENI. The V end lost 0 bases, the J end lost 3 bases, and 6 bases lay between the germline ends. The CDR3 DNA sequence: TGTGCCAGCTCACCACCGGGCAGCTACGAGCAGTACTTC. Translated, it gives CASSPPGSYEQYF.

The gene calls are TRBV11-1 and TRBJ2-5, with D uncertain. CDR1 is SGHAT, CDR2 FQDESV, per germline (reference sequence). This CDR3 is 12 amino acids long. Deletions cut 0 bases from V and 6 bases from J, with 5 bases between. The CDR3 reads CASSLAAKTQYF. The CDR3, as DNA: TGTGCCAGCAGCTTAGCCGCGAAGACCCAGTACTTC.

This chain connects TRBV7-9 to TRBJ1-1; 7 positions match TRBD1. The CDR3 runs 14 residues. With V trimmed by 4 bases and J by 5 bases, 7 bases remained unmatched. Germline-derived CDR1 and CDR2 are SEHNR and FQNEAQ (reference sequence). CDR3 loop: CASSWRGGITEAFF. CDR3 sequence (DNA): TGTGCCAGCAGCTGGCGAGGGGGCATAACTGAAGCTTTCTTT. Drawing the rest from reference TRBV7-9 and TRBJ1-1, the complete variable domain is DTGVSQNPRHKITKRGQNVTFRCDPISEHNRLYWYRQTLGQGPEFLTYFQNEAQLEKSRLLSDRFSAERPKGSFSTLEIQRTEQGDSAMYLCASSWRGGITEAFFGQGTRLTVV.

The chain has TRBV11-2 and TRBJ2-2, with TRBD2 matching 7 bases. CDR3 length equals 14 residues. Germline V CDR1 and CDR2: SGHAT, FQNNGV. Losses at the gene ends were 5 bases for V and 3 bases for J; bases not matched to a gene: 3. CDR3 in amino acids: CASSRTRYTGELFF. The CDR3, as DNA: TGTGCCAGCAGCCGGACTAGATACACCGGGGAGCTGTTTTTT.

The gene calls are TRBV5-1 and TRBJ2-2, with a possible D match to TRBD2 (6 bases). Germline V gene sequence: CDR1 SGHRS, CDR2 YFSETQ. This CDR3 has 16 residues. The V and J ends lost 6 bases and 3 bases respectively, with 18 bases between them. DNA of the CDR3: TGCGCCAGCACCCCACGCCCGGAGGGGCACACCGGGGAGCTGTTTTTT. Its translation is CASTPRPEGHTGELFF.

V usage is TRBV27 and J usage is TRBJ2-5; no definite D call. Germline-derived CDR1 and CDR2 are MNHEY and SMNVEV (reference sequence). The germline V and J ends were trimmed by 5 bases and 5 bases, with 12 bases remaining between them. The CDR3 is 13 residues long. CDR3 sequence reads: CASSLRQAETQYF. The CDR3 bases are TGTGCCAGCAGTCTGCGACAAGCTGAGACCCAGTACTTC.

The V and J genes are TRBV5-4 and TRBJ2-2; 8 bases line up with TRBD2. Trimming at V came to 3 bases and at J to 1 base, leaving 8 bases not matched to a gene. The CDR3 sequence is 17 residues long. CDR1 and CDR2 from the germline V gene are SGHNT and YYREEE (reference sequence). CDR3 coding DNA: TGTGCCAGCAGCTCCGGTACTAGCGGAGAGAACACCGGGGAGCTGTTTTTT. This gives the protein CASSSGTSGENTGELFF. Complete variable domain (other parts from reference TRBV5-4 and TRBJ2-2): ETGVTQSPTHLIKTRGQQVTLRCSSQSGHNTVSWYQQALGQGPQFIFQYYREEENGRGNFPPRFSGLQFPNYSSELNVNALELDDSALYLCASSSGTSGENTGELFFGEGSRLTVL.

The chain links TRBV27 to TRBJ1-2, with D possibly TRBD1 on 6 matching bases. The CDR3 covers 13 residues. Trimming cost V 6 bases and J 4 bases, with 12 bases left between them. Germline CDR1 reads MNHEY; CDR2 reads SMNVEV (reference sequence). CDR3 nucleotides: TGTGCCAGCAGCAGCGGACAGTTCTATGGCTACACCTTC. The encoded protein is CASSSGQFYGYTF.

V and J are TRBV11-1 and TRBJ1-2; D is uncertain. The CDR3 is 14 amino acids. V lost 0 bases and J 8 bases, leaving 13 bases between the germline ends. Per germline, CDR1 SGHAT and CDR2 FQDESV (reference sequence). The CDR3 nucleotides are TGTGCCAGCAGCTTAGCGCAGACTCGGCAGGGCTACACCTTC. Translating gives CASSLAQTRQGYTF.

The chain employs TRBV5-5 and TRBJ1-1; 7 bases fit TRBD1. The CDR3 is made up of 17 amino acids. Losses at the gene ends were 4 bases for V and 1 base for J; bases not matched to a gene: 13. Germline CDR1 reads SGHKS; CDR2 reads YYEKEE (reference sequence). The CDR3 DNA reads TGTGCCAGCAGCCTGACAGGGTCAACAGGATGGAACACTGAAGCTTTCTTT. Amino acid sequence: CASSLTGSTGWNTEAFF.

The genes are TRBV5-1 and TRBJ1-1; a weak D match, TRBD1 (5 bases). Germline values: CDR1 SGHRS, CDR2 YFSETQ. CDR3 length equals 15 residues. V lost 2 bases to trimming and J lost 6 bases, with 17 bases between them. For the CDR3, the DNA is TGCGCCAGCAGCTTTTCCGGGACCTCTAGCGCTGAAGCTTTCTTT. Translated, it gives CASSFSGTSSAEAFF.

CDR3 sequence: CASIRSGIMNTEAFF. CDR3 nucleotides: TGTGCCAGCATCAGGTCGGGGATCATGAACACTGAAGCTTTCTTT. The chain is built from TRBV6-5 and TRBJ1-1; D uncertain. Between the trimmed V and J ends, which lost 7 bases and 0 bases, there was a span of 15 bases. This CDR3 contains 15 residues. Per the germline V gene, CDR1 is MNHEY and CDR2 is SVGAGI.

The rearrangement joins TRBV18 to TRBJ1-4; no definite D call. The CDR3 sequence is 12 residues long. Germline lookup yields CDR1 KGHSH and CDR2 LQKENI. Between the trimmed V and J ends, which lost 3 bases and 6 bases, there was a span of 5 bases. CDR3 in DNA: TGTGCCAGCTCACCCCCGGATGAAAAACTGTTTTTT. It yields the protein CASSPPDEKLFF.